The rows below give T cell receptor beta chains drawn from one sample of a study of blood T cells in healthy people across ages. TCRdb passed the 5' RACE reads through MiXCR, listing each CDR3 protein once. The table includes about 2 million distinct CDR3 sequences, about 50% detected once. The sample comprised blood. The receptor source for this set is a woman aged 40 to 55 in good health. Both conserved end residues are part of each CDR3. Fields, in order: D gene, CDR3 length, clone size, J gene, V gene, CDR3 DNA, CDR3 protein. D genes are given only for firm matches. The size field is filled for only some rows; it gives once, few, many or a size class.

D: .
length: 14
size: .
J: TRBJ2-7
V: TRBV28
DNA: TGTGCCAGCAGTCCATCCGGGACGCTTAAGTATCAGTACTTC
CDR3: CASSPSGTLKYQYF

D: TRBD2
length: 16
size: .
J: TRBJ2-2
V: TRBV7-9
DNA: TGTGCCAGCAGCCTCAGAAGCGGGACTAACACCGGGGAGCTGTTTTTT
CDR3: CASSLRSGTNTGELFF

D: .
length: 16
size: .
J: TRBJ1-5
V: TRBV7-2
DNA: TGTGCCAGCAGCCCCCACCCAGGGCCAGTAGGGCAGCCCCAGCATTTT
CDR3: CASSPHPGPVGQPQHF

D: TRBD2
length: 18
size: .
J: TRBJ2-7
V: TRBV4-1
DNA: TGCGCCAGCAGCCATCCAATGGAGGGCACTAGCGGGGGGAATGAGCAGTACTTC
CDR3: CASSHPMEGTSGGNEQYF

D: .
length: 13
size: .
J: TRBJ2-7
V: TRBV20-1
DNA: TGCAGTGCGGATAACGGTGAATCGTACGAGCAGTACTTC
CDR3: CSADNGESYEQYF

D: .
length: 15
size: .
J: TRBJ2-7
V: TRBV28
DNA: TGTGCCAGCAGGGTCGAAGCAGGGTCGGTGTACGAGCAGTACTTC
CDR3: CASRVEAGSVYEQYF

D: TRBD1
length: 13
size: .
J: TRBJ2-1
V: TRBV27
DNA: TGTGCCAGCAGTCGCGGACAGGGGTATTTTCGGTTCTTC
CDR3: CASSRGQGYFRFF

D: .
length: 15
size: .
J: TRBJ1-6
V: TRBV14
DNA: TGTGCCAGCAGCCTAAACGTTCCTTGGGGTTCACCCCTCCACTTT
CDR3: CASSLNVPWGSPLHF

D: .
length: 15
size: few
J: TRBJ2-7
V: TRBV5-1
DNA: TGCGCCAGCAGCTTGTTCTGGGGAGGTACAGACGAGCAGTACTTC
CDR3: CASSLFWGGTDEQYF

D: .
length: 15
size: once
J: TRBJ2-3
V: TRBV20-1
DNA: TGCAGTGCTTTTCCCCGGGACGGAAGCACAGATACGCAGTATTTT
CDR3: CSAFPRDGSTDTQYF

D: .
length: 14
size: .
J: TRBJ2-5
V: TRBV20-1
DNA: TGCAGTGCGCTCTACAGGGGACTAGGAGAGACCCAGTACTTC
CDR3: CSALYRGLGETQYF

D: TRBD2
length: 16
size: few
J: TRBJ2-7
V: TRBV4-2
DNA: TGTGCCAGCAGCCAGTCCCCGGCGGGGGGGCAGTACGAGCAGTACTTC
CDR3: CASSQSPAGGQYEQYF

D: .
length: 12
size: .
J: TRBJ2-1
V: TRBV10-1
DNA: TGCGCCAGCAGTGAGCCCAAAATGAGGCAGTTCTTC
CDR3: CASSEPKMRQFF

D: .
length: 14
size: .
J: TRBJ1-1
V: TRBV28
DNA: TGTGCCAGCAGTTTAGGTGGATTCGGCACTGAAGCTTTCTTT
CDR3: CASSLGGFGTEAFF